This paragraph covers one T cell receptor (beta chain) sequence. This table comes from immunoSEQ multiplex PCR, and its TCRdb copy is limited to in-frame clones, with some not included. The repertoire holds over 110,000 clones, with about three quarters as singletons. These data are taken from a study of blood T cell repertoires in COVID-19. The CDR3 is 15 residues long. Trimming removed 5 bases from V and 0 bases from J, with 14 bases in between. Germline lookup yields CDR1 LNHDA and CDR2 SQIVND (reference sequence). The chain couples TRBV19 to TRBJ2-7; D gene uncertain. The sequence came from an elderly man with acute or convalescent COVID-19. The sample comprised peripheral blood. CDR3 DNA: TGTGCCAGTAGTCCCTTGGCCTCAAGCTCCTACGAGCAGTACTTC. Amino acid sequence: CASSPLASSSYEQYF.